The present T cell receptor (beta chain) was sequenced within a study of shared clonotypes between healthy human individuals. The donors, healthy adults who were HIV-negative, had experienced no recent acute infections or vaccinations. Caucasian adults living in Nashville, Tennessee, provided all samples. Loaded into unsorted PBMC replicate PCRs was approximately 300 ng DNA, 30,000 to 35,000 T cell genomes. What was sequenced on ten immunoSEQ deep assay plates was unsorted PBMC DNA. Only in-frame clones appear in the TCRdb table, and some are missing; sequencing was by immunoSEQ multiplex PCR. The table includes about 510,000 clones, 70% to 80% detected once. Germline CDR1 is KGHSH and CDR2 is LQKENI. J gave up 3 bases and V 1 base, and 4 bases lay outside the gene matches. This CDR3 spans 15 amino acids.

The rearrangement joins TRBV18 to TRBJ2-3; 7 bases agree with TRBD2. The sample was PBMCs. The TCR sequence derives from a woman in her 40s in good health. Some clones in this sample may be carry-over from other donors' samples. As DNA, the CDR3 is TGTGCCAGCTCACCACGGTCTAGCGGTACAGATACGCAGTATTTT. Protein: CASSPRSSGTDTQYF.